This TCR beta chain was captured by sequencing in a study of response to subunit inactivated influenza vaccine. Study-wide results and limits: After each seasonal influenza vaccination, few new T cells are recruited, the authors suggested.

Germline CDR1 SGHAT, CDR2 FQDESV (reference sequence). The V end was cut by 5 bases, the J end by 4 bases, with 27 bases between. The CDR3 contains 18 residues. This clonotype came up many times. Its target is not known. TCRdb reprocessed the RT-PCR reads via MiXCR and lists one record per CDR3 protein. The sample contains hundreds of thousands of distinct CDR3 sequences, about 25% of which appear only once. The receptor's source is a man aged 50 to 59 who received an inactivated influenza vaccine. Sequencing used CD4+ T cells sorted from PBMCs, obtained more than 4 days after vaccination. The chain has TRBV11-1 and TRBJ2-7; D possibly corresponds to TRBD1 (6 bases). The CDR3 is CASSARGRGGSGVYEQYF. CDR3 in DNA: TGTGCCAGCAGCGCTCGGGGCAGGGGTGGTTCCGGGGTTTACGAGCAGTACTTC.